This T cell receptor (beta chain) originates from a study of response to subunit inactivated influenza vaccine. The ends were cut back, 3 bases at V and 7 bases at J, with 13 bases in the middle. The CDR3 is 14 residues long. Germline values: CDR1 PRHDT, CDR2 FYEKMQ (reference sequence). MiXCR, applied by TCRdb to the RT-PCR reads, yields one record per CDR3 protein. The sample carries approximately 230,000 distinct CDR3 sequences, roughly an eighth recorded once. In this sample, this clonotype turned up many times. Its antigen remains unknown. Study outcomes and limitations: Seasonal influenza vaccination, on each occasion, was suggested by the authors to recruit few new T cells.

This clonotype was obtained from a man in his fifties who received an inactivated influenza vaccine. This chain uses TRBV13 with TRBJ2-1; D gene unclear. Sequences were derived from non-naive T cells sorted from PBMCs, sampled less than 15 days before vaccination. The CDR3 bases are TGTGCCAGCAGCTTTTTCTACCAGACAAATGAGCAGTTCTTC. Translating it yields CASSFFYQTNEQFF.